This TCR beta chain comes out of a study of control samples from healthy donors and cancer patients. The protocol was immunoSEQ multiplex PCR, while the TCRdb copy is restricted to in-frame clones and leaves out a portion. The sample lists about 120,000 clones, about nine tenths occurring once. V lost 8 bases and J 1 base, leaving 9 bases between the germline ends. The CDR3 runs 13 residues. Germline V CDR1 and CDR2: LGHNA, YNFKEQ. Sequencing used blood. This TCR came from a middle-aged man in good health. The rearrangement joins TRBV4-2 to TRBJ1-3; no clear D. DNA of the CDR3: TGTGCCAGCCACGGGGAGTCTGGAAACACCATATATTTT. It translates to CASHGESGNTIYF.